This TCR beta chain was sequenced in a study of shared clonotypes between healthy human individuals (dated by TCRdb to the early 2020s). Concerning the study at large: A couple of women and three men aged 18 to 49 years were included in the cohort. Leukapheresis yielded between about 0.94 and 8.9 billion PBMCs per donor. The study deeply sequenced blood TCR repertoires of 5 or 6 healthy adults to estimate repertoire size and the extent of clonotype sharing between individuals. Per donor, three plates each were used for CD4 naive and CD4 memory, two for CD8 naive, and one for CD8 memory. Libraries were prepared and TCR repertoires were sequenced by different laboratories using diverse techniques, in order to increase sequencing depth and limit assay-specific biases.

Study-wide conclusions, independent of this receptor: The genetic and exposure-history diversity represented was limited by the small number of donors. Naive subsets generally had larger estimated clonotype richness than memory subsets did. Higher generation probabilities were observed for clonotypes shared by all four sorted-subset donors than for non-shared clonotypes. Incomplete sequencing was indicated by rarefaction of sorted-subset datasets, despite the large sequencing depth. Only blood was sampled, and tissue TCR repertoires likely differ from those in blood. When several donors were compared, the shared fraction of clonotypes was about 5% for naive CD4, roughly 3.3% for naive CD8, 2.3% for memory CD4, and 0.35% to 0.5% for memory CD8. Pairwise subsampling indicated that sequencing depth was expected to affect the degree of clonotype sharing among donors.

About this clone: Its antigen is currently not known. One base away there is no much larger clone; base qualities are not given.

Healthy HIV-negative adults with no recently reported acute infections or vaccinations were included as donors. Only Caucasian adults living in Nashville, Tennessee, USA were represented among the donors. CD4+ T cells were enriched through magnetic negative selection, after which naive cells were positively selected on CD45RA and the remaining negative fraction served as the memory subset. Blood was obtained by leukapheresis, after which PBMCs were separated by Ficoll-Histopaque density gradient centrifugation and cryopreserved in liquid nitrogen vapor phase. Analytical flow cytometry was used to check the purity and quantity of each magnetically sorted T cell population. Genomic DNA was isolated from each sorted fraction and quantified by UV absorbance on a Nanodrop 2000c. Using the deep immunoSEQ assay, multiplex PCR amplified TCR CDR3 regions from genomic DNA. For each cell subset, the extracted genomic DNA was distributed evenly across all wells of several immunoSEQ 96-well plates, and each plate served as one replicate. For sorted subsets, 150 to 200 ng genomic DNA, equal to some 28,000 T cell genomes, was loaded into each replicate PCR. Purified libraries were quantified with a Qubit 3.0 fluorometer, sized on a Bioanalyzer 2100, and re-quantified with the KAPA Library Quantification kit. Each immunoSEQ 96-well plate was sequenced on its own single-read 150-cycle Illumina NextSeq 550 flow cell. In the original analysis: Because only junctional sequences without quality scores were contained in the immunoSEQ output, filtering matching that applied to full-length reads could not be performed. To assign V/J genes and CDR3, sequences were annotated against IMGT germline references using PyIR, a Python wrapper for IgBLAST v1.9. Reads were removed for weak V/J assignments (E-value above 1e-6), missing CDR3, stop codons, out-of-frame junctions, or ambiguous translated residues. V3J clonotypes were defined as sequences sharing the same inferred V gene, J gene, and CDR3 amino acid sequence. To compute the percentage overlap between repertoires, the number of shared unique clonotypes was divided by the size of the smaller repertoire. Three approaches were used to assess repertoire richness: RTK rarefaction, the Chao1 estimator, and Recon v2.1 estimates of unobserved clonotypes. Generation probabilities were computed with OLGA for all TCRbeta clonotypes obtained by the gDNA method from several donors. TCRdb holds this immuneACCESS table with in-frame rearrangements only. Some clones are missing; in checked studies, unresolved V genes explain under half, and the rest has no known cause. V and J calls and clone size are those listed in that table; D and trimming were worked out from the DNA. This sample gives about 1.5 million clones in total; approximately 98% of them show up just once. Together, the top ten hold approximately 0.45% of the sample.

CDR1 ENHRY and CDR2 SYGVKD were looked up in the germline V gene. The germline ends are 18 bases apart after V is trimmed by 3 bases and J by 15 bases. Measured from the cysteine to the phenylalanine, the CDR3 is 13 residues long. CDR3 DNA is the only sequence kept; it has 39 bases, read in frame from the first base. Input material: naive CD4+ T cells sorted from blood. The meaning of the sample's cell subset or site label: CD45RA+ positively selected. The TCR was taken from a man aged 25 to 40 in good health. The chain links TRBV10-3 with TRBJ2-1; the D call could be TRBD1 or TRBD2, with each sharing 5 bases. In nucleotide form, the sequence is TGTGCCATCAGTGATTCGGGATGGGGGAGTCGGTTCTTC. Its translation is CAISDSGWGSRFF.